The sequence of this T cell receptor (beta chain) was determined in a study of blood T cell repertoires in COVID-19. On the study more broadly: Both acute and convalescent COVID-19 samples were obtained from the United States, Italy and Spain. PBMCs, B-cell-depleted T cells, or T cells provided the cDNA or gDNA that made up the material.

In the authors' methods: Counts of nucleated cells, estimated from reference gene primer amplification, were obtained. Measured with immunoSEQ multiplex PCR; TCRdb has only the in-frame clones, and not every one. V, J and clone size are those of that table, while D and trimming were read from the DNA. The sample holds more than 150,000 clones; around nine tenths are singletons and the top ten take approximately 7%. The CDR3 spans 14 residues. Trimming shortened V by 3 bases and J by 3 bases, and 14 bases separated the two germline ends. Germline-derived CDR1 and CDR2 are DFQATT and SNEGSKA (reference sequence).

The specimen was peripheral blood. The J gene is TRBJ1-1, the V gene TRBV20-1; tentatively, D is TRBD1 (6 bases). This receptor was identified in a man in his forties with acute or convalescent COVID-19. The CDR3 DNA sequence: TGCAGTGCTAGTGTTGTGGACAGATACACTGAAGCTTTCTTT. Its protein product is CSASVVDRYTEAFF.